Each of the 10 T cell receptor beta chains below was sequenced from the same sample in a study of T cell responses to AZD1222 COVID-19 vaccine. Measured with immunoSEQ multiplex PCR; TCRdb has only the in-frame clones, and not every one. This sample has 95,000 to 100,000 clones; around 84% occur once, and the top ten carry around 1.5%. This specimen was peripheral blood, taken on day 0 of AZD1222 vaccination. These receptors were taken from an adult in good health.

The rearrangement joins TRBV11-2 to TRBJ2-2, with a tentative D call TRBD2 (5 bases). CDR3 length: 14 amino acids. V gave up 7 bases and J gave up 5 bases, with 14 bases separating them. Germline V gene sequence: CDR1 SGHAT, CDR2 FQNNGV. The CDR3 loop is CASKEALLTGELFF. Here the CDR3 DNA reads TGTGCCAGCAAGGAGGCCCTCCTAACCGGGGAGCTGTTTTTT.

This chain joins TRBV4-3 and TRBJ1-5; D may be TRBD1 (6 bases). Germline lookup yields CDR1 LGHNA and CDR2 YSLEER. V lost 0 bases, J lost 7 bases, and 16 bases lay in between. The CDR3 is 16 amino acids. DNA of the CDR3: TGCGCCAGCAGCCAAGAAGTGCGCCAGGGGAACCAGCCCCAGCATTTT. Translating gives CASSQEVRQGNQPQHF.

The chain uses TRBV7-3 and TRBJ2-2; D unclear. CDR3 length: 12 residues. CDR1 SGHTA and CDR2 FQGTGA come from the germline V gene. V lost 5 bases to trimming and J lost 6 bases, with 7 bases between them. In DNA form, the CDR3 reads TGTGCCAGCAGCGGCGTCGCCGGGGAGCTGTTTTTT. Translation gives CASSGVAGELFF.

V usage is TRBV27 and J usage is TRBJ1-1; 7 bases agree with TRBD1. Germline CDR1 and CDR2: MNHEY and SMNVEV (reference sequence). This CDR3 region has 15 residues. V was clipped by 1 base and J by 5 bases; unmatched bases: 7. CDR3 nucleotide sequence: TGTGCCAGCAGTTTATACTCGGACAGGCGTACTGAAGCTTTCTTT. This translates into CASSLYSDRRTEAFF.

The genes are TRBV4-2 and TRBJ2-7; either TRBD1 or TRBD2 may fit D (5 bases each). CDR3 length equals 14 residues. CDR1 and CDR2 from the germline V gene are LGHNA and YNFKEQ. With 3 bases removed from V and 2 bases from J, the gap between germline ends came to 11 bases. CDR3 in DNA: TGTGCCAGCAGCCACCGGGACGGTGCCTACGAGCAGTACTTC. Amino acids: CASSHRDGAYEQYF.

The J gene is TRBJ2-7, the V gene TRBV7-2; D is perhaps TRBD1 (6 bases). The germline V gene encodes CDR1 SGHTA and CDR2 FQGNSA. CDR3 length equals 15 residues. V lost 7 bases to trimming and J lost 3 bases, with 19 bases between them. CDR3 in amino acids: CASKKGTEGGYEQYF. The CDR3 nucleotides read TGTGCCAGCAAGAAAGGGACCGAAGGGGGCTACGAGCAGTACTTC.

The rearrangement uses TRBV5-1 and TRBJ1-2; D possibly corresponds to TRBD1 (5 bases). The V end was cut by 4 bases, the J end by 2 bases, with 12 bases between. The CDR3 has 14 amino acids. Germline V CDR1 and CDR2: SGHRS, YFSETQ. The CDR3 loop is CASSEGRLNYGYTF. The CDR3, as DNA: TGCGCCAGCAGCGAGGGACGGTTAAACTATGGCTACACCTTC.

The rearrangement links TRBV15 to TRBJ2-3; a possible D gene is TRBD2 (5 bases). CDR1 is LNHNV, CDR2 YYDKDF, per germline (reference sequence). This CDR3 is 16 amino acids long. The V gene lost 0 bases and the J gene lost 1 base, with 11 bases spanning the gap. The CDR3 DNA is TGTGCCACCAGCAGAGATGAGGGTTGGGGCACAGATACGCAGTATTTT. Its translation: CATSRDEGWGTDTQYF.

This clone was detected a few times. The rearrangement links TRBV5-1 to TRBJ2-3, with D maybe TRBD1 (6 bases). V was shortened by 0 bases and J by 0 bases, with 11 bases between the two germline ends. Germline V lookup: CDR1 SGHRS, CDR2 YFSETQ. CDR3 length: 16 residues. The chain's CDR3 is CASSLGGQGSTDTQYF. The DNA of the CDR3 is TGCGCCAGCAGCTTGGGAGGGCAGGGGAGCACAGATACGCAGTATTTT.

The V and J genes are TRBV19 and TRBJ2-7; 7 bases match TRBD1. Germline loops: CDR1 LNHDA, CDR2 SQIVND (reference sequence). The CDR3 has 14 residues. V lost 6 bases to trimming and J lost 2 bases; unmatched junction nucleotides: 7. The CDR3 nucleotides read TGTGCCAGTAGGGCCGGGACAGAGCCCTACGAGCAGTACTTC. This encodes CASRAGTEPYEQYF.